This T cell receptor beta chain was found in a study of immune cell composition in non-small cell lung cancer. CDR1 is SGHTA, CDR2 FQGTGA, per germline. There are 12 residues in the CDR3. Between the trimmed V and J ends, which lost 5 bases and 3 bases, there was a span of 5 bases. Normal lung sampling was at least 3 cm from the tumour, as distant as possible. The repertoire was sequenced with immunoSEQ multiplex PCR; TCRdb's copy has only in-frame clones and lacks some. The sample yields approximately 6,000 clones, approximately 64% seen once. This clone was counted a few times. The V call is TRBV7-3, the J call TRBJ2-1; no reliable D call. This sequence was found in a human donor with non-small cell lung cancer. The sequenced sample consisted of non-adjacent lung tissue. CDR3 amino acids: CASSTDYNEQFF. CDR3 DNA: TGTGCCAGCAGCACAGACTACAATGAGCAGTTCTTC. The entire variable domain, with the rest obtained from reference TRBV7-3 and TRBJ2-1, is as follows: GAGVSQTPSNKVTEKGKYVELRCDPISGHTALYWYRQSLGQGPEFLIYFQGTGAADDSGLPNDRFFAVRPEGSVSTLKIQRTERGDSAVYLCASSTDYNEQFFGPGTRLTVL.